This T cell receptor (beta chain) was sequenced during a study of CDR3 diversity in severe acne. TCRdb reprocessed the PCR reads with MiXCR, giving one entry per CDR3 protein. In the table there are around 91,000 distinct CDR3 sequences, 50% to 65% of which are singletons. This clonotype was seen at least ten times. This CDR3 comprises 16 residues. Looked up from germline, CDR1 is MNHNS and CDR2 is SASEGT. The junction had 14 bases not matched to a gene; V was cut back by 6 bases and J by 6 bases. The sample was blood. The V call is TRBV6-1, the J call TRBJ2-3, with 8 nucleotides matching TRBD1. The receptor comes from a male donor in good health, without acne. The CDR3 loop is CASSPYGTGPRDTQYF. The CDR3 DNA sequence: TGTGCCAGCAGCCCATATGGGACAGGACCACGGGATACGCAGTATTTT.